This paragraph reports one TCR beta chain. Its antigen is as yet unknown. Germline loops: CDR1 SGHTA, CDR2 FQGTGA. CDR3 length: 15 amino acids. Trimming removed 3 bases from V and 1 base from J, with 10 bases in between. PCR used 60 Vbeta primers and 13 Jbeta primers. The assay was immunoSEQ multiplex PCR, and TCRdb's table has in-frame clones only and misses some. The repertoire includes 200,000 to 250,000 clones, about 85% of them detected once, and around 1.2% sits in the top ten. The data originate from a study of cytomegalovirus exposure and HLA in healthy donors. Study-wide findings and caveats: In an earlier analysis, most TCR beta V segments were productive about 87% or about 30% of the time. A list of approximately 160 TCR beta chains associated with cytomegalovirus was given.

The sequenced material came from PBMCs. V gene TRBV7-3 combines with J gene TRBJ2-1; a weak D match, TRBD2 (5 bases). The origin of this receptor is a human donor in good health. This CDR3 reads CASSFSSGSYNEQFF. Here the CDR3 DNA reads TGTGCCAGCAGCTTTTCAAGCGGTTCCTACAATGAGCAGTTCTTC.